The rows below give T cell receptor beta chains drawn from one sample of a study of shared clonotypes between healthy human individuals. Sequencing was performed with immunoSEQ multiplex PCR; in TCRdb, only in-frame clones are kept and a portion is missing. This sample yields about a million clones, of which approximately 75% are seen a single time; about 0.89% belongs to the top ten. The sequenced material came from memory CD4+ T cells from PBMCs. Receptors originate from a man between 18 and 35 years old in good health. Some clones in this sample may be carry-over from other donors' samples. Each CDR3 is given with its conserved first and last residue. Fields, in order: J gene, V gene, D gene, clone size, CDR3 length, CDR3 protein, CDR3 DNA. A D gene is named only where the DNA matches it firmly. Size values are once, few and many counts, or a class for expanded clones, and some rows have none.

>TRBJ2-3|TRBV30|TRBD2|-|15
CAWGEGYGILDTQYF
TGTGCCTGGGGGGAGGGGTACGGGATATTAGATACGCAGTATTTT
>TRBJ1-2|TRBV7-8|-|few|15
CASSFVTGANYGYTF
TGTGCCAGCAGCTTTGTGACAGGAGCTAACTATGGCTACACCTTC
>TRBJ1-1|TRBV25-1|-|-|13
CANQPRDETEAFF
TGTGCCAACCAACCCAGGGACGAAACTGAAGCTTTCTTT
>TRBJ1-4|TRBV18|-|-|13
CASSPAIEGELFF
TGTGCCAGCTCACCAGCAATCGAGGGCGAACTGTTTTTT
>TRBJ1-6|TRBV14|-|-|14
CASSQDRRNSPLHF
TGTGCCAGCAGCCAAGATCGAAGAAATTCACCCCTCCACTTT
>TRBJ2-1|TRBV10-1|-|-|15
CASSQSRSGVNEQFF
TGCGCCAGCAGTCAGTCAAGGTCGGGGGTCAATGAGCAGTTCTTC
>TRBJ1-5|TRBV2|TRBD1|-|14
CASSRQGSNQPQHF
TGTGCCAGCAGTCGACAGGGTAGCAATCAGCCCCAGCATTTT
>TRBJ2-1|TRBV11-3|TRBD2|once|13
CASSLGLNNEQFF
TGTGCCAGCAGTTTGGGACTAAACAATGAGCAGTTCTTC
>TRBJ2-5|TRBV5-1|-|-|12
CASRRQQETQYF
TGCGCCAGCAGAAGACAGCAAGAGACCCAGTACTTC
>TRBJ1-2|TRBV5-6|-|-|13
CASRLGTNYGYTF
TGTGCCAGCAGGCTCGGGACAAACTATGGCTACACCTTC
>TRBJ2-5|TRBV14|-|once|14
CASSQKQRQETQYF
TGTGCCAGCAGCCAAAAGCAGCGTCAAGAGACCCAGTACTTC
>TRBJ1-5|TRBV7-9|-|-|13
CASSPSFNQPQHF
TGTGCCAGCAGCCCCTCCTTCAATCAGCCCCAGCATTTT
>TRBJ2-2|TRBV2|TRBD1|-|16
CASSPAGGEVTGELFF
TGTGCCAGCAGTCCGGCAGGGGGCGAGGTCACCGGGGAGCTGTTTTTT
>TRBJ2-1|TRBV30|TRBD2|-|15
CAWSPRPGLAGGQFF
TGTGCCTGGAGTCCACGGCCGGGACTAGCGGGAGGGCAGTTCTTC
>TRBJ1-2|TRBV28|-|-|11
CASSLNRGYTF
TGTGCCAGCAGTTTGAATCGGGGCTACACCTTC
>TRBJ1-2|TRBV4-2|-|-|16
CASSQELRGVPGGYTF
TGTGCCAGCAGCCAAGAATTAAGGGGCGTTCCTGGTGGCTACACCTTC
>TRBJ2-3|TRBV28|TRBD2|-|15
CASRGTAGGSDTQYF
TGTGCCAGCAGGGGGACAGCGGGAGGGTCAGATACGCAGTATTTT
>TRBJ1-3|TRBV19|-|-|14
CASGTWRSGNTIYF
TGTGCCAGCGGAACTTGGCGCTCTGGAAACACCATATATTTT
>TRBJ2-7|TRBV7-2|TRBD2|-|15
CASSPSPAGAYEQYF
TGTGCCAGCAGCCCGTCCCCAGCGGGGGCCTACGAGCAGTACTTC
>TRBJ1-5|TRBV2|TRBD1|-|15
CASSEGGQASKPQHF
TGTGCCAGCAGTGAAGGGGGACAGGCGAGCAAGCCCCAGCATTTT
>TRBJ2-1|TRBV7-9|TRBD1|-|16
CASSLALGQGAGGQFF
TGTGCCAGCAGCTTAGCGTTGGGACAGGGGGCTGGTGGGCAGTTCTTC
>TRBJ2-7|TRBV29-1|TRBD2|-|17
CSVEAPLGLADSYEQYF
TGCAGCGTTGAAGCCCCCCTAGGGCTAGCGGACTCCTACGAGCAGTACTTC
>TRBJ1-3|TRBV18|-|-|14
CASSPRRTGNTIYF
TGTGCCAGCTCACCACGGAGAACTGGAAACACCATATATTTT
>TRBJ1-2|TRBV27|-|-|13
CASLEGENYGYTF
TGTGCCAGCCTAGAGGGAGAAAACTATGGCTACACCTTC
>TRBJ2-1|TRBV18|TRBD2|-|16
CASSPERTSGREGQFF
TGTGCCAGCTCACCGGAACGGACTAGCGGGAGGGAAGGGCAGTTCTTC
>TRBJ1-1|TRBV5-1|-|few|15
CASSLAGHPNTEAFF
TGCGCCAGCAGCTTGGCGGGACACCCGAACACTGAAGCTTTCTTT
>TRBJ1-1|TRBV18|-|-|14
CASSPLAEGTEAFF
TGTGCCAGCTCACCACTGGCGGAGGGCACTGAAGCTTTCTTT
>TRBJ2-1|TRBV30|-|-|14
CACHPVTSYNEQFF
TGTGCCTGCCACCCGGTCACCTCCTACAATGAGCAGTTCTTC
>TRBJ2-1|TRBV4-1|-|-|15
CASSPIMTINNEQFF
TGCGCCAGCAGCCCCATAATGACTATTAACAATGAGCAGTTCTTC
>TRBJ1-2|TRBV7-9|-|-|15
CASSPSGAESYGYTF
TGTGCCAGCAGCCCATCCGGGGCCGAGTCCTATGGCTACACCTTC
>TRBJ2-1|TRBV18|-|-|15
CASSPSMTSFDEQFF
TGTGCCAGCTCACCCAGTATGACTAGTTTTGATGAGCAGTTCTTC
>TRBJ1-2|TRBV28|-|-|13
CASSLEGPNGYTF
TGTGCCAGCAGTTTGGAGGGTCCGAATGGCTACACCTTC
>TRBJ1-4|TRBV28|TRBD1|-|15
CASSPTTGGDEKLFF
TGTGCCAGCAGTCCAACGACAGGGGGCGATGAAAAACTGTTTTTT
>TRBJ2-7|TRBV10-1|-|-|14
CASSGGRGGYEQYF
TGCGCCAGCAGTGGAGGCAGGGGGGGCTACGAGCAGTACTTC
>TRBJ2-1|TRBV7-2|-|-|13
CASSLATQTLEFF
TGTGCCAGCAGCTTAGCTACGCAGACACTTGAGTTCTTC
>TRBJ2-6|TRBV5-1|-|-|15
CASSLGGSGANVLTF
TGCGCCAGCAGCCTCGGCGGCTCTGGGGCCAACGTCCTGACTTTC
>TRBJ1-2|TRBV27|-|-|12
CASRPPSGGYTF
TGTGCCAGCAGGCCCCCCTCGGGGGGCTACACCTTC
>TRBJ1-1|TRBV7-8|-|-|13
CASSLDAGGEAFF
TGTGCCAGCAGCTTAGATGCCGGTGGGGAAGCTTTCTTT
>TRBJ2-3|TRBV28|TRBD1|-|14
CASRTGGSTDTQYF
TGTGCCAGCAGGACAGGGGGCAGCACAGATACGCAGTATTTT
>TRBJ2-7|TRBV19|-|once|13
CATRPTGAYEQYF
TGTGCCACCCGGCCCACCGGAGCCTACGAGCAGTACTTC
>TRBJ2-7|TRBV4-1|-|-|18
CASSQVQLSARGVYEQYF
TGCGCCAGCAGCCAAGTTCAGCTCTCTGCCAGGGGGGTCTACGAGCAGTACTTC
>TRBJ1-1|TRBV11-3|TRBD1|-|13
CASSTGANTEAFF
TGTGCCAGCAGTACAGGGGCGAACACTGAAGCTTTCTTT
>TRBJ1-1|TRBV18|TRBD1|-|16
CASSPSPQGPGTEAFF
TGTGCCAGCTCACCGTCCCCACAGGGGCCGGGCACTGAAGCTTTCTTT
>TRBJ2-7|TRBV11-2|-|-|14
CASSLGGVNYEQYF
TGTGCCAGCAGCTTAGGCGGGGTTAACTACGAGCAGTACTTC
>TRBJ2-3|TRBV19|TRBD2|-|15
CASSGLADHTDTQYF
TGTGCCAGTAGTGGCCTAGCGGACCACACAGATACGCAGTATTTT
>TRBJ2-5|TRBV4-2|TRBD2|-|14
CASSQVAGQETQYF
TGTGCCAGCAGCCAAGTAGCGGGACAAGAGACCCAGTACTTC
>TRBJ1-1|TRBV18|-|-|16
CASSPFSPGTNTEAFF
TGTGCCAGCTCACCATTCAGTCCAGGGACGAACACTGAAGCTTTCTTT
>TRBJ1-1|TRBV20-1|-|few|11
CSARGNTEAFF
TGCAGTGCTAGAGGAAACACTGAAGCTTTCTTT
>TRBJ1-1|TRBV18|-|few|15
CASSPEMVPNTEAFF
TGTGCCAGCTCACCCGAAATGGTTCCGAACACTGAAGCTTTCTTT